The TCR beta chain under discussion was sequenced for a study of OX40 agonist ivuxolimab in advanced cancers. Background on the study: Every 2 weeks, patients received ivuxolimab intravenously, dosed at 0.01 to 10 mg/kg. General study points: Partial responders at 0.1-3.0 mg/kg had among the lowest clonal expansion. Expanded peripheral T cells had an undetermined antigen specificity.

About this clone: The antigen is undetermined.

Only in-frame clones appear in the TCRdb table, and some are missing; sequencing was by immunoSEQ multiplex PCR. The profile covers fewer than 25,000 clones, with 75% to 90% appearing a single time and approximately 23% taken by the ten largest. This CDR3 region has 15 residues. The germline V and J ends were trimmed by 0 bases and 2 bases, with 11 bases remaining between them. The germline gives CDR1 MNHEY, CDR2 SVGAGI. The V and J genes are TRBV6-5 and TRBJ2-7; D is possibly TRBD1 (6 bases). This sequence was found in an adult with an advanced solid tumor such as melanoma, head and neck, liver or kidney cancer. Source: CD4+ or CD8+ T cells sorted from blood, taken in a trial of the OX40 agonist ivuxolimab. CDR3 sequence: CASSYSRTATYEQYF. In nucleotides, the CDR3 is TGTGCCAGCAGTTACTCGCGGACAGCGACCTACGAGCAGTACTTC.